This T cell receptor (beta chain) was recovered during a study of blood T cell repertoires in COVID-19. Study summary: Material from acute and convalescent COVID-19 was sourced from the United States, Italy and Spain.

The CDR3 runs to 15 residues. Trimming removed 4 bases from V and 3 bases from J; junction bases left unmatched: 5. Germline V lookup: CDR1 SGHDN, CDR2 FVKESK. A few counts support this clone. The sample holds other DNA sequences that translate to the same CDR3. Authors' methods: It was from reference gene primer amplification that nucleated cell counts were estimated. Only in-frame clones appear in the TCRdb table, and some are missing; sequencing was by immunoSEQ multiplex PCR. That table gives V, J and clone size, and the DNA gave D and trimming. This repertoire shows about 130,000 clones, approximately 84% found once; its top ten account for 9% to 15%.

Source material: peripheral blood. The chain has TRBV14 and TRBJ2-2; 7 bases align to TRBD2. The receptor was isolated from a woman in her sixties or seventies with acute or convalescent COVID-19. The CDR3 DNA follows: TGTGCCAGCAGCCCGAGACTAGCTGACACCGGGGAGCTGTTTTTT. The encoded protein is CASSPRLADTGELFF.